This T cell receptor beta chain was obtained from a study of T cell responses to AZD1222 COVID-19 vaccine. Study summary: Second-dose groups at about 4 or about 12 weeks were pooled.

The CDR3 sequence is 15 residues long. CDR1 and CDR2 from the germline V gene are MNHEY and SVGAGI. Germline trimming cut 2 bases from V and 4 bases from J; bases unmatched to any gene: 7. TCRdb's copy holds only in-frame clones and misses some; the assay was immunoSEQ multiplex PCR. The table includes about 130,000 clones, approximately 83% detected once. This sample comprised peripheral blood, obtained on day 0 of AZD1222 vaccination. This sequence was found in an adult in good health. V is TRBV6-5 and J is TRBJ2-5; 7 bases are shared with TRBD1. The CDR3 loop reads CASSYRGRSSETQYF. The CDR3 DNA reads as TGTGCCAGCAGTTACAGGGGGCGGTCATCAGAGACCCAGTACTTC.